The sequence of this T cell receptor beta chain was determined in a study of blood T cell repertoires in COVID-19. Study in general: Spain, Italy and the United States supplied samples that represented acute and convalescent COVID-19. Sources were T cells, B-cell-depleted T cells, or PBMCs; the material itself was cDNA or gDNA.

Germline trimming cut 6 bases from V and 4 bases from J; bases unmatched to any gene: 5. The CDR3 loop spans 13 amino acids. Per the original data handling: Amplification with reference gene primers provided the estimates of nucleated cell counts. The assay was immunoSEQ multiplex PCR, and TCRdb's table has in-frame clones only and misses some. V and J calls and clone size come straight from that table; D and trimming were deduced from the DNA. Altogether 35,000 to 45,000 clones are present, roughly 78% being singletons, with the ten largest covering approximately 32%. The chain links TRBV12-3 or TRBV12-4 to TRBJ1-1; 7 nucleotides match TRBD1. The sequence derives from a man between 60 and 70 years old with acute or convalescent COVID-19. The sample was peripheral blood. CDR3 sequence reads: CASSHRGSTEAFF. The CDR3, as DNA: TGTGCCAGCAGCCACAGGGGATCCACTGAAGCTTTCTTT.